This T cell receptor (beta chain) was observed in a study of vaccination effects on CD4 cells after COVID-19 (dated 2022 in TCRdb). Study-level background: In the ViraFEST assay, PBMC were stimulated with viral peptide pools, and TCR sequencing was then used to find antigen-specific CD4+ T cell clonotypes based on their expansion. SARS-CoV-2 spike-specific CD4+ TCR repertoires from before and after mRNA vaccination were compared in COVID-19 convalescent patients and in infection-naive vaccine recipients. Cultures from other donors in the study were sequenced with the Oncomine TCR Beta short-read assay on an Illumina iSeq 100. Each participant got two doses of an mRNA SARS-CoV-2 vaccine, either BNT162b2 or mRNA-1273. A few million PBMC per well were cultured with approximately 10 ug/ml peptides in IMDM containing 5% human AB serum, roughly 9.5 IU/ml IL-2 and gentamicin. The full study included some 10 COVID-19 convalescent patients and a handful of SARS-CoV-2-naive healthy vaccine recipients.

As to this clone: There is no known antigen for this receptor. It has no much larger one-base neighbor in the sample; base qualities were not kept.

After more than 9 days of culture, CD4+ T cells were isolated with the EasySep CD4+ T cell isolation kit. The absence of prior SARS-CoV-2 infection in healthy vaccine recipients was confirmed by negative nucleocapsid antibodies before and after vaccination. On days 3 and 7, half of the culture medium was replaced with fresh IL-2-containing medium. Each peptide stimulation condition was cultured in triplicate wells unless otherwise noted. PBMC were separated from whole blood using Ficoll-Paque Plus gradient centrifugation and were then either cryopreserved at -140C or used fresh. The QIAamp micro DNA kit was used to extract genomic DNA from the cultured CD4+ T cells. Library preparation was by the immunoSEQ multiplex PCR assay. DNA from the CD4+ T cells that had been cultured and isolated underwent TCR beta CDR3 sequencing. The study's processing was this. Non-productive TCR sequences were discarded, and reads were trimmed to the CDR3 region, with only CDR3s of 7 or more amino acids retained. Antigen-specific clonotypes were identified using the MANAFEST web app by comparison of expansion in peptide wells against reference cultures. To be called positive, a clone needed expansion at FDR<0.05 compared with the reference and with all other wells, an odds ratio greater than 5, and a frequency greater than 0.1% in two replicate wells. A clonotype was called cross-reactive if it was significantly expanded both in SARS-CoV-2 spike wells and in at least one common cold coronavirus spike condition. CDR3 similarity was assessed by Levenshtein distance with the stringdist R package, and unrooted trees were built with ape in R 3.6.1. TCRdb took over this immuneACCESS table, retaining in-frame rearrangements with V and J assigned. Such tables are incomplete; in checked studies, under half of the missing clones stem from an unresolved V gene, and the remainder is unexplained. V and J calls and clone size are given by that table; D and trimming were obtained from the DNA. The sample table shows 35,000 to 40,000 clones, and roughly 82% are seen once. The ten largest clones add up to less than 3.5% of the sample.

The V end loses 1 base and the J end loses 8 bases, and a stretch of 8 bases separates them. The CDR3 spans 12 residues, from the cysteine through the phenylalanine. Just the 36-base CDR3 DNA is kept, in frame starting at base 1. Summary of the overall study and its limitations: Both infection-induced and vaccine-induced clones contracted markedly at late post-vaccination timepoints, which is consistent with waning T cell responses. Limitations of the study were the small number of convalescent patients and the absence of early post-infection timepoints. Among healthy vaccine recipients, nearly all vaccine-induced clones were SARS-CoV-2 mono-reactive, and just 1 of 255 was cross-reactive with common cold coronaviruses.

The chain is made from TRBV12-3 or TRBV12-4 and TRBJ1-1; the D gene remains uncertain. This receptor was taken from a human donor who received a COVID-19 vaccine. The specimen comprised CD4+ T cells from PBMCs cultured without peptide, sampled before COVID-19 vaccination. The CDR3 protein: CASSLGPVEAFF. At the DNA level, the sequence is TGTGCCAGCAGTTTAGGGCCTGTAGAAGCTTTCTTT.